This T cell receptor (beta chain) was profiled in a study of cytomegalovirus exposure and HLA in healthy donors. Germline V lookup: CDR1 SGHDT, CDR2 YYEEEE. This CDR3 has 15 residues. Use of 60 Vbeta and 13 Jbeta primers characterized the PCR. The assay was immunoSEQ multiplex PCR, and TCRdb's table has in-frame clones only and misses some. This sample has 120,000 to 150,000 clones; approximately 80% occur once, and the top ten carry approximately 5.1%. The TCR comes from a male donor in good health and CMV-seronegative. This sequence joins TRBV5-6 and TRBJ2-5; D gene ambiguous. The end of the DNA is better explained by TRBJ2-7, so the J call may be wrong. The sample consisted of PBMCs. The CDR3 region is CASSFTSLVRYEQYF. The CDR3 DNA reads TGTGCCAGCAGCTTCACCTCTTTGGTGCGTTACGAGCAGTACTTC.